This T cell receptor beta chain was observed in a study of cytomegalovirus exposure and HLA in healthy donors. Primers: 60 Vbeta forward and 13 Jbeta reverse. Assay: immunoSEQ multiplex PCR; the TCRdb copy retains only in-frame clones and omits some. The sample has 100,000 to 150,000 clones; roughly 80% are singletons. The germline CDR1 and CDR2 sequences are ENHRY and SYGVKD. This CDR3 contains 12 residues. The V and J ends lost 8 bases and 0 bases respectively, with 7 bases between them. The TCR sequence derives from a female donor in good health and CMV-seronegative. The J gene is TRBJ1-1, the V gene TRBV10-3; the D is unclear. The specimen sequenced was PBMCs. CDR3 region: CAIGPLNTEAFF. CDR3 DNA sequence: TGTGCCATCGGGCCTTTGAACACTGAAGCTTTCTTT.